This T cell receptor beta chain was observed in a study of identical twins. This clonotype was detected many times. Its antigen is still unknown. This CDR3 has 14 amino acids. Trimming took off 8 bases at V and 5 bases at J, with 18 bases between the two ends. The germline gives CDR1 SEHNR, CDR2 FQNEAQ (reference sequence). TCRdb reanalysed the 5' RACE reads using MiXCR and keeps one entry per CDR3 protein. The data contain 250,000 or so distinct CDR3 sequences, 7% to 8.5% of them singletons. Overall study results and limits: Part of the zero-insertion signal could reflect confounding by invariant MAIT and iNKT cells. Weaker excess twin sharing was observed in beta out-of-frame sequences. With monozygotic twins, out-of-frame TCR alpha sharing exceeded what models estimated. Out-of-frame alpha sequences that twins shared showed excess low generation probability.

The data were also submitted as part of a second study, on yellow fever vaccine responses in identical twins.

The clonotype was recovered from a woman under 30 in good health. The source material was CD8+ T cells sorted from blood. This sequence joins TRBV7-9 and TRBJ1-1; tentatively, D is TRBD1 (5 bases). The CDR3 spells CASDPGYGETEAFF. In nucleotides, the CDR3 is TGTGCCAGCGACCCAGGGTATGGGGAAACTGAAGCTTTCTTT.